This TCR beta chain stems from a study of PD-1 blockade in mismatch repair-deficient tumors. Background on the study: Patients had eleven to twelve mismatch repair-deficient cancer types, all previously treated and progressing.

About this clone itself: No antigen is known for it.

Sequencing used immunoSEQ multiplex PCR; TCRdb keeps in-frame clones, though not all of them. The sample holds approximately 79,000 clones, roughly 80% seen once. All patients were mismatch repair deficient, assessed by either PCR or immunohistochemistry. TCR sequencing covered a few patients who responded to pembrolizumab. Study-wide findings and caveats: Rapid post-treatment expansion, then contraction, generally preceding radiologic response, marked tumor-resident clones.

From germline, CDR1 is MNHEY and CDR2 SMNVEV (reference sequence). Trimming shortened V by 3 bases and J by 5 bases, and 15 bases separated the two germline ends. There are 15 residues in the CDR3. Sequencing used peripheral blood, obtained 44 weeks after starting pembrolizumab. The chain combines TRBV27 with TRBJ2-3; tentatively, D is TRBD2 (7 bases). The receptor was isolated from an adult with mismatch repair-deficient cancer. The CDR3 DNA reads TGTGCCAGCAGTTTTGTCGGGGGGCTCAAAGATACGCAGTATTTT. Protein sequence: CASSFVGGLKDTQYF.